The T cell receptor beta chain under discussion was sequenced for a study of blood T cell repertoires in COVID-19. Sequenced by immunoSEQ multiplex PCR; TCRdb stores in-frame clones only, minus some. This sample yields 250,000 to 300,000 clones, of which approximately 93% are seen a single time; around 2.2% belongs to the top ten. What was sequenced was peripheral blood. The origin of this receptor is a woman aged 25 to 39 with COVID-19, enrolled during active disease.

The CDR3 spells CASRDQGPNIQYF. The CDR3 DNA reads TGTGCCAGCAGAGACCAGGGTCCTAACATTCAGTACTTC. J is TRBJ2-4 and V is TRBV28; TRBD1 is a possible D gene (5 bases). Germline-derived CDR1 and CDR2 are MDHEN and SYDVKM. The CDR3 runs 13 residues. Trimming took off 6 bases at V and 7 bases at J, with 13 bases between the two ends.